These T cell receptor beta chains were read from a single sample in a study of cytomegalovirus exposure and HLA in healthy donors. Generated by immunoSEQ multiplex PCR, the TCRdb table keeps only in-frame clones and is missing some. The sample holds about 170,000 clones, almost 75% seen once. Sequencing was done on a sample of PBMCs. The receptors were gathered from a woman aged 18-29 years in good health and CMV-seropositive. Both conserved end residues are part of each CDR3. A D gene is named only where the DNA matches it firmly.

v_call,d_call,j_call,cdr3_aa
TRBV6-5,TRBD1,TRBJ1-4,CASRRQGINEKLFF
TRBV29-1,-,TRBJ1-2,CSVASGAYFSGGYTF
TRBV27,-,TRBJ1-2,CASSYGGSAYGYTF
TRBV7-3,TRBD2,TRBJ2-7,CASGLGGDSYEQYF
TRBV6-5,TRBD1,TRBJ1-2,CASSYSFRDRNYGYTF
TRBV7-2,-,TRBJ1-4,CASSGGLRGSEKLFF
TRBV9,TRBD1,TRBJ1-2,CASSVEGQGRSGYTF
TRBV6-5,TRBD2,TRBJ2-5,CASSYSGGRGTQYF
TRBV9,TRBD1,TRBJ2-3,CASSAFSRGSDTQYF
TRBV11-2,TRBD2,TRBJ2-3,CASSDRGGTDTQYF
TRBV18,TRBD1,TRBJ1-6,CASSPDRGGTLHF
TRBV19,TRBD2,TRBJ2-7,CASSKVGGGSYEQYF
TRBV7-9,-,TRBJ2-2,CASSTGLNTGELFF
TRBV10-3,TRBD2,TRBJ2-1,CAIRDLAGGHSSYNEQFF
TRBV19,TRBD2,TRBJ2-1,CASSIRTSGGDEQFF
TRBV6-6,TRBD2,TRBJ2-3,CASSGTSPDTQYF
TRBV5-4,-,TRBJ2-7,CASSLEVGSNEQYF
TRBV27,-,TRBJ1-1,CASRDFHGGNTEAFF
TRBV5-4,-,TRBJ2-7,CASGERGYEQYF
TRBV4-3,TRBD2,-,CASSQELAGGQNDYEQYF
TRBV9,TRBD2,TRBJ2-7,CASSPERGAGGYEQYF
TRBV5-4,-,TRBJ1-4,CASSLAGFEKLFF
TRBV2,-,TRBJ1-2,CASSGSGTWGYTF
TRBV30,-,TRBJ2-1,CAWSVGRDNEQFF
TRBV2,-,TRBJ2-7,CVGRAQGDEQYF
TRBV7-2,TRBD2,TRBJ2-1,CASSLGWLAGGPSIF
TRBV5-8,TRBD2,TRBJ2-1,CASSRTSGLYNEQFF
TRBV15,-,TRBJ2-3,CATSRWGPRTDTQYF
TRBV4-3,TRBD2,TRBJ2-3,CASSQDFAGGHQRRDTQYF
TRBV6-1,TRBD1,TRBJ2-7,CASRFDRGIYEQYF
TRBV2,-,TRBJ2-3,CASSEFGGPTLTVGTDTQYF
TRBV7-9,-,TRBJ2-7,CSSSFGGDEQYF
TRBV7-9,TRBD2,TRBJ2-2,CASMPAGGQDTGELFF
TRBV7-9,TRBD2,TRBJ2-5,CASSSLLAGDQETQYF
TRBV7-2,-,TRBJ1-1,CASSLAAGNTEAFF
TRBV5-1,TRBD2,TRBJ2-4,CASSLDTSGGPRDIQYF
TRBV30,-,TRBJ1-1,CAWSGAARTEAFF
TRBV12-5,-,TRBJ2-7,CASGLVLGPSYEQYF
TRBV13,-,TRBJ2-3,CASAPTSTDTQYF
TRBV7-9,-,TRBJ2-3,CSSSLVPDTQYF
TRBV29-1,-,TRBJ1-1,CSGTGRRSTEAFF
TRBV6-5,-,TRBJ2-1,CASTQGNEQFF
TRBV30,TRBD1,TRBJ2-5,CAWSAPLPGQRYQETQYF
TRBV7-8,TRBD1,TRBJ1-2,CASSVFQGDGYTF
TRBV6-6,TRBD1,TRBJ1-3,CASSQTGDSGNTIYF
TRBV29-1,TRBD2,TRBJ2-1,CSATRPGTSGGAEQFF
TRBV6-5,TRBD1,TRBJ2-1,CASSLGTGVSNEQFF
TRBV13,TRBD2,TRBJ2-3,CASSLGPVAGGLRVTDTQYF
TRBV6-5,-,TRBJ1-1,CASSYDDRSGTEAFF
TRBV11-2,TRBD1,-,CASSISPGTGKTYEQYF
TRBV2,TRBD1,TRBJ2-2,CASSRDRTQAGELFF
TRBV19,-,TRBJ1-1,CASSIYGTPRSNTEAFF
TRBV19,-,TRBJ2-7,CASSTSGGSDYEQYF
TRBV7-3,TRBD1,TRBJ2-1,CASSLTQGRGNNEQFF
TRBV11-2,-,TRBJ2-1,CASSVGSDEQFF
TRBV10-2,-,TRBJ1-6,CASRERSYNSPLHF
TRBV9,-,TRBJ2-7,CASSVGDTPYEQYF